These 24 T cell receptor beta chains share one sample of origin, sequenced in a study of shared clonotypes between healthy human individuals. The naive CD8 population came from CD45RO-negative cells selected for CCR7, without terminally differentiated effector memory CD45RA+ cells. Here immunoSEQ multiplex PCR was the method, and the copy in TCRdb shows in-frame clones only, minus some. The top ten hold around 1.7% of the sample, which has some 2,100,000 clones, approximately 94% seen once. Sequencing was performed on naive CD8+ T cells from PBMCs. The receptors were sampled from a man aged 18 to 29 in good health. Some clones in this sample may be carry-over from other donors' samples.

This chain joins TRBV4-1 and TRBJ1-5; TRBD1 matches at 7 bases. In germline, CDR1 is MGHRA, CDR2 YSYEKL. The CDR3 has 14 amino acids. The ends lost 5 bases at V and 7 bases at J; junction bases unmatched: 8. The CDR3 loop reads CASSSRTGMQPQHF. The CDR3 DNA reads as TGCGCCAGCAGCTCGCGGACAGGAATGCAGCCCCAGCATTTT.

About this clone: In the same sample, other DNA sequences code for this CDR3. J is TRBJ2-7 and V is TRBV7-9, with a tentative D call TRBD2 (6 bases). CDR1 SEHNR and CDR2 FQNEAQ come from the germline V gene (reference sequence). CDR3 length: 14 amino acids. V gave up 1 base and J gave up 3 bases, with 10 bases separating them. The CDR3 reads CASSLVAGGYEQYF. CDR3 coding DNA: TGTGCCAGCAGCTTAGTGGCCGGGGGCTACGAGCAGTACTTC.

The chain carries TRBV9 and TRBJ1-2, with 7 bases identical to TRBD1. Germline V gives CDR1 SGDLS, CDR2 YYNGEE. The trim removed 3 bases at V and 4 bases at J, leaving 6 bases unmatched. This CDR3 has 14 amino acids. CDR3: CASSGQGSVYGYTF. CDR3 nucleotides: TGTGCCAGCAGCGGACAGGGTAGTGTCTATGGCTACACCTTC.

The chain combines TRBV7-9 with TRBJ1-3, with D maybe TRBD1 (5 bases). Trimming took 1 base from V and 2 from J, leaving 12 bases between them. The germline V gene encodes CDR1 SEHNR and CDR2 FQNEAQ (reference sequence). This CDR3 has 16 amino acids. As DNA, the CDR3 is TGTGCCAGCAGCTTAGATCAGGGTACGGCTGGAAACACCATATATTTT. It yields the protein CASSLDQGTAGNTIYF.

This chain uses TRBV10-3 with TRBJ2-1; unclear D gene. The CDR3 contains 13 residues. Germline V gene data show CDR1 as ENHRY and CDR2 as SYGVKD. The V gene lost 0 bases and the J gene lost 6 bases, with 6 bases spanning the gap. Here the CDR3 reads CAISESQPNEQFF. The DNA of the CDR3 is TGTGCCATCAGTGAGTCCCAGCCCAATGAGCAGTTCTTC.

This clone is a singleton in its sample. The chain joins TRBV27 to TRBJ1-2; no clear D gene. The length of the CDR3 is 13 residues. V dropped 3 bases and J dropped 1 base, with 6 bases sitting between them. The V gene's germline CDR1 is MNHEY and CDR2 SMNVEV (reference sequence). DNA of the CDR3: TGTGCCAGCAGTTTCCGGGATAACTATGGCTACACCTTC. It translates to CASSFRDNYGYTF.

V usage is TRBV5-4 and J usage is TRBJ1-3; D might be TRBD1 (6 bases). CDR3 length equals 14 residues. Germline V gene lookup returns CDR1 SGHNT and CDR2 YYREEE (reference sequence). Trimming pared 4 bases from V and 3 bases from J, leaving 11 bases between. The CDR3: CASSLRGGGNTIYF. Here the CDR3 DNA reads TGTGCCAGCAGCCTCAGGGGAGGTGGAAACACCATATATTTT.

This clone was recorded a few times. The chain couples TRBV6-1 to TRBJ2-1; possibly TRBD1 or TRBD2 for D (5 bases each). Germline CDR1 and CDR2: MNHNS and SASEGT. The CDR3 is 16 amino acids. V lost 4 bases and J 3 bases, leaving 16 bases between the germline ends. CDR3 sequence: CASSGGVLPRYNEQFF. Here the CDR3 DNA reads TGTGCCAGCAGTGGAGGGGTCCTACCCCGCTACAATGAGCAGTTCTTC.

This chain links TRBV2 with TRBJ1-4; D remains unclear. Trimming cost V 7 bases and J 1 base, with 7 bases left between them. CDR1 and CDR2 from the germline V gene are SNHLY and FYNNEI. This CDR3 has 13 amino acids. For the CDR3, the DNA is TGTGCCAGCAAGGCGGAAACTAATGAAAAACTGTTTTTT. Protein sequence: CASKAETNEKLFF. The variable domain in full, with the rest retrieved from reference TRBV2 and TRBJ1-4, is EPEVTQTPSHQVTQMGQEVILRCVPISNHLYFYWYRQILGQKVEFLVSFYNNEISEKSEIFDDQFSVERPDGSNFTLKIRSTKLEDSAMYFCASKAETNEKLFFGSGTQLSVL.

This clone was picked up a small number of times. The rearrangement joins TRBV4-2 to TRBJ1-4, with 7 bases fitting TRBD1. From germline, CDR1 is LGHNA and CDR2 YNFKEQ. The junction had 8 bases not matched to a gene; V was cut back by 0 bases and J by 10 bases. The CDR3 extends over 15 amino acids. The CDR3 nucleotides read TGTGCCAGCAGCCAAGATGAAGGGGGCGAAGGAAAACTGTTTTTT. This translates into CASSQDEGGEGKLFF.

V and J are TRBV9 and TRBJ1-3, with D maybe TRBD1 (6 bases). The ends were cut back, 4 bases at V and 1 base at J, with 15 bases in the middle. Germline CDR1 reads SGDLS; CDR2 reads YYNGEE. The CDR3 totals 16 residues. The CDR3 sequence: CASSPSLQGSGNTIYF. DNA for the CDR3: TGTGCCAGCAGCCCGAGTCTACAGGGTTCTGGAAACACCATATATTTT.

The chain couples TRBV9 to TRBJ2-2, with 10 bases lining up with TRBD2. Germline V CDR1 and CDR2: SGDLS, YYNGEE. The CDR3 extends over 16 amino acids. The junction had 7 bases not matched to a gene; V was cut back by 3 bases and J by 5 bases. The CDR3 protein is CASSAAGGKITGELFF. The CDR3 region has the DNA TGTGCCAGCAGCGCAGCGGGAGGGAAAATAACCGGGGAGCTGTTTTTT.

J is TRBJ2-2 and V is TRBV7-2; no clear D. The CDR3 has 11 residues. Trimming shortened V by 10 bases and J by 5 bases, and 8 bases separated the two germline ends. Germline CDR1 reads SGHTA; CDR2 reads FQGNSA. CDR3 DNA sequence: TGTGCCAACGAAGGAACCGGGGAGCTGTTTTTT. It codes for CANEGTGELFF.

In its sample, this clone was seen once. This chain links TRBV6-1 with TRBJ1-1; D not certain. The CDR3 extends over 15 amino acids. The germline V and J ends were trimmed by 5 bases and 1 base, with 14 bases remaining between them. Germline-derived CDR1 and CDR2 are MNHNS and SASEGT. The CDR3 DNA is TGTGCCAGCAGTTTAACCGACGGGTGGAACACTGAAGCTTTCTTT. Translation gives CASSLTDGWNTEAFF.

The V and J genes are TRBV28 and TRBJ2-1; 9 bases are a match to TRBD1. The V segment lost 6 bases and the J segment 10 bases; nucleotides outside the gene matches: 10. This CDR3 region has 14 residues. Germline V gene lookup returns CDR1 MDHEN and CDR2 SYDVKM. The CDR3 DNA follows: TGTGCCAGCAGCCCCGGACAGGGGCGCTCCGAGCAGTTCTTC. Its translation: CASSPGQGRSEQFF.

V is TRBV7-9 and J is TRBJ1-4; TRBD1 aligns across 7 bases. Germline-derived CDR1 and CDR2 are SEHNR and FQNEAQ (reference sequence). The CDR3 is made up of 16 amino acids. V was clipped by 4 bases and J by 0 bases; unmatched bases: 5. CDR3 protein: CASSSYDRATNEKLFF. CDR3 nucleotides: TGTGCCAGCAGCTCCTATGACAGGGCAACTAATGAAAAACTGTTTTTT.

The rearrangement joins TRBV5-1 to TRBJ2-7; D gene ambiguous. Germline assignment: CDR1 SGHRS and CDR2 YFSETQ. The V end lost 0 bases, the J end lost 2 bases, and 9 bases lay between the germline ends. The CDR3 has 14 amino acids. The CDR3 region is CASSLDGSPYEQYF. The CDR3 nucleotides are TGCGCCAGCAGCTTGGACGGGTCCCCCTACGAGCAGTACTTC.

CDR3 sequence: CASSYKNPDEQFF. The DNA of the CDR3 is TGTGCCAGCAGTTACAAGAACCCGGATGAGCAGTTCTTC. The J gene is TRBJ2-1, the V gene TRBV6-5; no firm D call. Germline values: CDR1 MNHEY, CDR2 SVGAGI. V lost 2 bases and J lost 8, with 10 bases in between. CDR3 length equals 13 residues.

The chain carries TRBV18 and TRBJ2-1; the D gene is possibly TRBD2 (6 bases). This CDR3 has 15 residues. Germline V gene lookup returns CDR1 KGHSH and CDR2 LQKENI. Trimming shortened V by 3 bases and J by 6 bases, and 15 bases separated the two germline ends. The CDR3 protein is CASSPGGTRGNEQFF. The CDR3 region has the DNA TGTGCCAGCTCACCGGGCGGGACGAGGGGCAATGAGCAGTTCTTC.

The chain carries TRBV6-5 and TRBJ2-1, with 8 bases fitting TRBD2. The CDR3 consists of 14 residues. Germline V lookup: CDR1 MNHEY, CDR2 SVGAGI. V lost 6 bases and J lost 2; bases outside the gene matches: 3. The CDR3 loop is CASRIAGPYNEQFF. In DNA, the CDR3 is TGTGCCAGCAGAATAGCGGGGCCCTACAATGAGCAGTTCTTC.

The chain has TRBV5-8 and TRBJ1-2; D uncertain. Germline V gene sequence: CDR1 SGHTS, CDR2 YDEGEE. This CDR3 spans 14 amino acids. V was cut by 1 base and J by 4 bases, with 11 bases left in between. The CDR3 spells CASSLRGISYGYTF. CDR3 DNA: TGTGCCAGCAGCTTGCGGGGAATAAGCTATGGCTACACCTTC.

Details on this clone: Other DNA sequences in this specimen translate into the identical CDR3. This chain connects TRBV7-8 to TRBJ2-7; 10 positions agree with TRBD2. V lost 4 bases to trimming and J lost 2 bases; unmatched junction nucleotides: 2. The CDR3 totals 14 residues. The germline gives CDR1 SGHVS, CDR2 FQNEAQ. CDR3 sequence: CASSSSGRAYEQYF. In DNA form, the CDR3 reads TGTGCCAGCAGCTCAAGCGGGAGGGCCTACGAGCAGTACTTC.

The chain links TRBV15 to TRBJ2-3; 8 bases are shared with TRBD1. With V trimmed by 5 bases and J by 0 bases, 4 bases remained unmatched. This CDR3 region has 15 residues. Germline V gives CDR1 LNHNV, CDR2 YYDKDF (reference sequence). For the CDR3, the DNA is TGTGCCACCAGCTACCGGACAGGGAGCACAGATACGCAGTATTTT. Encoded protein: CATSYRTGSTDTQYF.

This sequence joins TRBV5-1 and TRBJ1-2; 7 nucleotides line up with TRBD1. Germline V gene data show CDR1 as SGHRS and CDR2 as YFSETQ. The CDR3 runs to 15 residues. V lost 4 bases to trimming and J lost 6 bases; unmatched junction nucleotides: 12. CDR3 nucleotides: TGCGCCAGCAGCCCCGACAGGGTCGAAGCGGATGGCTACACCTTC. Its translation: CASSPDRVEADGYTF.